Included here is one TCR beta chain sequence, with context. Its specificity is not known. Patients who underwent sequencing had shown CD8+CD57+ cell expansion by flow cytometry. Patients had not yet gotten any therapy when their blood was taken for sampling. This sample was taken from a study of CD8+CD57+ T cells in acquired aplastic anemia. Germline lookup yields CDR1 SEHNR and CDR2 FQNEAQ (reference sequence). The V gene end was trimmed by 6 bases and the J gene end by 10 bases; junction bases not matched to a gene: 16. The CDR3 runs 15 residues. The TCR beta profiling, which covered VDJ combination and CDR3 sequence, was carried out using genomic DNA as the template. TCRdb ran MiXCR on the reads and lists one entry per CDR3 protein. The table lists fewer than 300,000 distinct CDR3 sequences, less than 85% of them singletons, with 35% to 50% in the top ten. Overall study results and limits: Almost 30 shared CD8+ CDR3s appeared highly expressed within patients' immunodominant clones.

The sample comprised sorted CD4+, CD8+, or CD8+CD57+ T cells (not recorded which) from PBMCs. This sequence joins TRBV7-9 and TRBJ2-5; 8 nucleotides align to TRBD1. The TCR was taken from a human donor with aplastic anemia. The CDR3, as DNA: TGTGCCAGCAGGGATACCGGACAGGGACATTACGACCAGTACTTC. It specifies CASRDTGQGHYDQYF.